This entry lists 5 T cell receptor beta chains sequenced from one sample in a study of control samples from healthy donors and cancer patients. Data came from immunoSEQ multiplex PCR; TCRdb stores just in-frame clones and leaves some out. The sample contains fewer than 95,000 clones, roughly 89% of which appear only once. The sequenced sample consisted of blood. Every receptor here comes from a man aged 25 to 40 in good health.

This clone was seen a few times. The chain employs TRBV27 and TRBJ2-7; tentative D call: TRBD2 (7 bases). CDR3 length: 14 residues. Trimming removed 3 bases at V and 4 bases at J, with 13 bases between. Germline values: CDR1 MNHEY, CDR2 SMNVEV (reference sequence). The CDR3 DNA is TGTGCCAGCAGTTTCGGGGGGCCGGCGTACGAGCAGTACTTC. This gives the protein CASSFGGPAYEQYF.

CDR3 DNA sequence: TGTGCCAGCAGCCCCCCAAGAGGGGCTGGCACTGAAGCTTTCTTT. This codes for CASSPPRGAGTEAFF. This chain uses TRBV7-9 with TRBJ1-1; TRBD1 might be the D (5 bases). The CDR3 has 15 residues. Per the germline V gene, CDR1 is SEHNR and CDR2 is FQNEAQ (reference sequence). V lost 5 bases and J lost 4, with 17 bases in between.

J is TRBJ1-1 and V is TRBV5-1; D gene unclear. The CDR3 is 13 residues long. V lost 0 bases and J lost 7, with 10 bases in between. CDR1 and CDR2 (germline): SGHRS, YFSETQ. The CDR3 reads CASSLGSEGEAFF. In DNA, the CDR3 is TGCGCCAGCAGCTTGGGGAGCGAGGGTGAAGCTTTCTTT.

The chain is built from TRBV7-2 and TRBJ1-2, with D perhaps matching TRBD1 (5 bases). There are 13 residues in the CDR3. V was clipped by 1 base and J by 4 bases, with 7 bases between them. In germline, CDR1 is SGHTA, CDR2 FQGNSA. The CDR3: CASSLGTPYGYTF. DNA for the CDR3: TGTGCCAGCAGCTTAGGGACACCCTATGGCTACACCTTC.

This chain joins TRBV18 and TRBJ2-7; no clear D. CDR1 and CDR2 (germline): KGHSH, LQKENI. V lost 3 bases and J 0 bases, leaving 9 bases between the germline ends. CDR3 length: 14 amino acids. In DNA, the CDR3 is TGTGCCAGCTCACCTGGAGCGTCCTCCTACGAGCAGTACTTC. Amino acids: CASSPGASSYEQYF.